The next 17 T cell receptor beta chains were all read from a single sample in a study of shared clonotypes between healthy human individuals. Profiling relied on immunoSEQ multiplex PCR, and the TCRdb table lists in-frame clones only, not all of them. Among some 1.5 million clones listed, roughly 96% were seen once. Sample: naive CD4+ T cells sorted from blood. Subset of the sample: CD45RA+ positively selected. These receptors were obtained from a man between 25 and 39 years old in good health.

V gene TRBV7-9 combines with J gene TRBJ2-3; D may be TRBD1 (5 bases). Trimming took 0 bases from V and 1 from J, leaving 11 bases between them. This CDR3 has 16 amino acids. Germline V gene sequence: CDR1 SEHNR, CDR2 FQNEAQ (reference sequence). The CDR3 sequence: CASSLAGASRTDTQYF. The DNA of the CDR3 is TGTGCCAGCAGCTTAGCAGGGGCGAGCCGCACAGATACGCAGTATTTT.

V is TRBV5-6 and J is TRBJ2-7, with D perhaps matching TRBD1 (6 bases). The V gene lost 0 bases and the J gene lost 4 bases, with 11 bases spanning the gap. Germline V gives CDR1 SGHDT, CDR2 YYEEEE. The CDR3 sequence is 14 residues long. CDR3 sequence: CASSLGQGLYEQYF. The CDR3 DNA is TGTGCCAGCAGCTTGGGCCAGGGGCTATACGAGCAGTACTTC.

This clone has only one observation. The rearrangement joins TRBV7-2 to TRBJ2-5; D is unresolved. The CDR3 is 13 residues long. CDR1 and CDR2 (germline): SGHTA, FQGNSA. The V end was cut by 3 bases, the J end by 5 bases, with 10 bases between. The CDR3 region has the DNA TGTGCCAGCAGCTTCCGGGCCTGGGAGACCCAGTACTTC. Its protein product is CASSFRAWETQYF.

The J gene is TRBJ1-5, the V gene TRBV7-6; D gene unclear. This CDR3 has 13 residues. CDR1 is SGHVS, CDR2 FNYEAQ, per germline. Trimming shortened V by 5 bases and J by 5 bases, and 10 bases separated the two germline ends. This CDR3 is CASSPAQYQPQHF. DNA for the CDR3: TGTGCCAGCAGCCCCGCCCAGTATCAGCCCCAGCATTTT.

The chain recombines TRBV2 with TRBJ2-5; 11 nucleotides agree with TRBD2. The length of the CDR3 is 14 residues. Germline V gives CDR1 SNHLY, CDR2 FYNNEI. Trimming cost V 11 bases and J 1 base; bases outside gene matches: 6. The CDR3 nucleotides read TGTGCCGGGTCGGGACTAGCGGTCCAAGAGACCCAGTACTTC. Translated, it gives CAGSGLAVQETQYF.

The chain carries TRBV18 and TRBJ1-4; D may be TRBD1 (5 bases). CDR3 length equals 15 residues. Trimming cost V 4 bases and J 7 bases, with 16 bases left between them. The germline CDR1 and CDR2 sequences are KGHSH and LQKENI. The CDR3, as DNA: TGTGCCAGCTCACTTCCGGGGACGAAAGGTGAAAAACTGTTTTTT. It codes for CASSLPGTKGEKLFF.

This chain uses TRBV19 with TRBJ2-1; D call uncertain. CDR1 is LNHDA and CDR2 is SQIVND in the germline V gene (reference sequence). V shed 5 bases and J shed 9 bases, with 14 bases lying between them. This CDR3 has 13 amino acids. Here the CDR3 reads CASSRATLSEQFF. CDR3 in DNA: TGTGCCAGTAGTCGGGCCACTCTGAGTGAGCAGTTCTTC.

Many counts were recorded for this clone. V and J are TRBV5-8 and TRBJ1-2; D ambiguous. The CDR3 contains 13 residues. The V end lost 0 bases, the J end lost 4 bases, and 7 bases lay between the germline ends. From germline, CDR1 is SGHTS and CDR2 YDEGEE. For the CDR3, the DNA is TGTGCCAGCAGCTTGGAGGATGTCTATGGCTACACCTTC. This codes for CASSLEDVYGYTF.

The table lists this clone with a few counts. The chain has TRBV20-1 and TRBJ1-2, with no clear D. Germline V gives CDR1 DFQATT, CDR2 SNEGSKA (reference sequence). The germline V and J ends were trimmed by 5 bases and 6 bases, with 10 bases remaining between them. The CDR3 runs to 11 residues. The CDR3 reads CSARTPDGYTF. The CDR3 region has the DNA TGCAGTGCTCGGACGCCGGATGGCTACACCTTC.

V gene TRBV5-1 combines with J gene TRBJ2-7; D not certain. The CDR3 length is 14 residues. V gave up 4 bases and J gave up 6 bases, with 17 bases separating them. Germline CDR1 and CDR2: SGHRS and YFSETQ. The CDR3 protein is CASSMDPLLGEQYF. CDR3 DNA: TGCGCCAGCAGCATGGACCCGCTTTTGGGCGAGCAGTACTTC.

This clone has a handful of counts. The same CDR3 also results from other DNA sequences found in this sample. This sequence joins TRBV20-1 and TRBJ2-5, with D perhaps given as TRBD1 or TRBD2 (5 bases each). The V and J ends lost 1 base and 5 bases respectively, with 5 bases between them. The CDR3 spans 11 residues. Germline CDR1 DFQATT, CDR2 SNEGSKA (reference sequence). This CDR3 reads CSARGGETQYF. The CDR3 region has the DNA TGCAGTGCTAGAGGGGGGGAGACCCAGTACTTC.

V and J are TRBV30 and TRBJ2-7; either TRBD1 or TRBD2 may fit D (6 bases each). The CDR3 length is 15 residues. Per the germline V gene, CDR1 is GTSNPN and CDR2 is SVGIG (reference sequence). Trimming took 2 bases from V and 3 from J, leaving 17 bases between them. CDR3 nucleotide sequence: TGTGCCTGGAGTCCCCGGGTGGGGGGCCGCTACGAGCAGTACTTC. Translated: CAWSPRVGGRYEQYF.

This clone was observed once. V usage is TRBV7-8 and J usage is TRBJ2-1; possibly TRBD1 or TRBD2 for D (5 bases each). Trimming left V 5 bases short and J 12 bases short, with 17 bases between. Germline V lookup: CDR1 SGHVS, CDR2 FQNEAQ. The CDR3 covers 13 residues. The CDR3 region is CASSPGTGKGQFF. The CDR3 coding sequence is TGTGCCAGCAGCCCGGGGACGGGAAAAGGGCAGTTCTTC.

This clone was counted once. CDR3 DNA: TGTGCCAGCATTGGCGTTTCACAAGAGACCCAGTACTTC. Translating it yields CASIGVSQETQYF. V gene TRBV2 combines with J gene TRBJ2-5; D gene uncertain. With 7 bases removed from V and 2 bases from J, the gap between germline ends came to 11 bases. The CDR3 spans 13 residues. Germline CDR1 reads SNHLY; CDR2 reads FYNNEI.

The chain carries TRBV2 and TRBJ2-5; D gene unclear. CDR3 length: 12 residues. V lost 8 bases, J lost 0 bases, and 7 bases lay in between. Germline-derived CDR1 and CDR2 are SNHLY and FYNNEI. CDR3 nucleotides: TGTGCCAGCCGACCCAACCAAGAGACCCAGTACTTC. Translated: CASRPNQETQYF. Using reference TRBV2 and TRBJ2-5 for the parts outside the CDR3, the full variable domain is EPEVTQTPSHQVTQMGQEVILRCVPISNHLYFYWYRQILGQKVEFLVSFYNNEISEKSEIFDDQFSVERPDGSNFTLKIRSTKLEDSAMYFCASRPNQETQYFGPGTRLLVL.

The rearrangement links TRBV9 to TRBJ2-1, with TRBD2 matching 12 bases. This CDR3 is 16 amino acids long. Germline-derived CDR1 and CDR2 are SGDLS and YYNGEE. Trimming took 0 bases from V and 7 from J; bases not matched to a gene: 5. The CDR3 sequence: CASSVASGRVGNEQFF. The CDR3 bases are TGTGCCAGCAGCGTAGCTAGCGGGAGGGTGGGGAATGAGCAGTTCTTC.

The CDR3 here is CASGVHTGELFF. CDR3 DNA: TGTGCCAGCGGGGTCCACACCGGGGAGCTGTTTTTT. This chain connects TRBV11-3 to TRBJ2-2; D is ambiguous. V gave up 8 bases and J gave up 3 bases, with 7 bases separating them. The CDR3 is made up of 12 amino acids. Germline loops: CDR1 SGHNT, CDR2 YENEEA.